Following are 21 T cell receptor beta chains from one sample sequenced in a study of neurological immune-mediated disorders. One entry per CDR3 protein, called by TCRdb with MiXCR from the 5' RACE reads. The sample consists of about 80,000 distinct CDR3 sequences, 5.8% of them appearing once. Time point noted: longitudinal time-point 2. Sequencing was performed on PBMCs. The receptor set was obtained from a woman aged 55-69 years with multiple sclerosis.

Regarding this clonotype: A clone one base away is much larger, so this may be a read error. This rearrangement joins TRBV4-2 to TRBJ2-5; D possibly uses TRBD1 or TRBD2 (5 bases each). Germline assignment: CDR1 LGHNA and CDR2 YNFKEQ. CDR3 size: 16 residues. The CDR3 DNA reads as TGTGTCAGCAGCCCGAGTATGGTGGGGGACGTGGAGACCCAGTACTTC. Translating gives CVSSPSMVGDVETQYF.

There are many counts of this clonotype. V is TRBV29-1 and J is TRBJ1-1, with unresolved D. The V end was cut by 0 bases, the J end by 11 bases, with 13 bases between. This CDR3 spans 12 amino acids. The germline V gene has CDR1 SQVTM and CDR2 ANQGSEA. DNA of the CDR3: TGCAGCGTTGAAGAAGGAGGGCAGGTGGCTTTCTTT. Translating it yields CSVEEGGQVAFF. Complete variable domain (other parts from reference TRBV29-1 and TRBJ1-1): SAVISQKPSRDICQRGTSLTIQCQVDSQVTMMFWYRQQPGQSLTLIATANQGSEATYESGFVIDKFPISRPNLTFSTLTVSNMSPEDSSIYLCSVEEGGQVAFFGQGTRLTVV.

This clonotype has ten or more counts. The chain is built from TRBV29-1 and TRBJ1-1; D gene unclear. Germline loops: CDR1 SQVTM, CDR2 ANQGSEA. The CDR3 consists of 11 residues. Trimming left V 5 bases short and J 0 bases short, with 4 bases between. In DNA form, the CDR3 reads TGCAGCGTTAAATTGAACACTGAAGCTTTCTTT. Its translation is CSVKLNTEAFF.

This clonotype was counted many times. The rearrangement joins TRBV29-1 to TRBJ1-2; no reliable D call. With 5 bases removed from V and 6 bases from J, the gap between germline ends came to 16 bases. This CDR3 spans 13 amino acids. Per germline, CDR1 SQVTM and CDR2 ANQGSEA. As DNA, the CDR3 is TGCAGCGTTCGCCCCCGCGGGTACCATGGCTACACCTTC. It translates to CSVRPRGYHGYTF.

This clonotype appeared many times. The chain links TRBV5-1 to TRBJ1-2, with 7 bases fitting TRBD1. Per germline, CDR1 SGHRS and CDR2 YFSETQ. The V segment lost 0 bases and the J segment 3 bases; nucleotides outside the gene matches: 2. This CDR3 spans 14 amino acids. In DNA form, the CDR3 reads TGCGCCAGCAGCTTGGGACAGGGAGACTATGGCTACACCTTC. Its translation: CASSLGQGDYGYTF.

There are many counts of this clonotype. The V call is TRBV5-5, the J call TRBJ1-6; D gene uncertain. Per germline, CDR1 SGHKS and CDR2 YYEKEE (reference sequence). CDR3 size: 16 residues. V was clipped by 3 bases and J by 0 bases, with 10 bases between them. In nucleotides, the CDR3 is TGTGCCAGCAGCTCCCGCTTAAGCTCCTATAATTCACCCCTCCACTTT. Protein: CASSSRLSSYNSPLHF. Together with reference TRBV5-5 and TRBJ1-6, the CDR3 gives the full variable domain: DAGVTQSPTHLIKTRGQQVTLRCSPISGHKSVSWYQQVLGQGPQFIFQYYEKEERGRGNFPDRFSARQFPNYSSELNVNALLLGDSALYLCASSSRLSSYNSPLHFGNGTRLTVT.

This clonotype was seen many times. The chain employs TRBV4-2 and TRBJ1-5; D remains unclear. The V gene lost 1 base and the J gene lost 0 bases, with 7 bases spanning the gap. Germline CDR1 LGHNA, CDR2 YNFKEQ. The CDR3 loop spans 15 amino acids. The CDR3 DNA reads TGTGCCAGCAGCCAAGGTGTCCTTAGCAATCAGCCCCAGCATTTT. Translation gives CASSQGVLSNQPQHF.

This clonotype was found many times. The chain uses TRBV12-3 or TRBV12-4 and TRBJ2-5; 12 nucleotides line up with TRBD2. V lost 4 bases, J lost 5 bases, and 5 bases stayed unmatched. This CDR3 is 15 amino acids long. CDR3 sequence reads: CASSWTSGVRETQYF. DNA of the CDR3: TGTGCCAGCAGTTGGACTAGCGGGGTACGGGAGACCCAGTACTTC.

This clonotype was seen many times. V is TRBV12-3 or TRBV12-4 and J is TRBJ1-5; D is ambiguous. The ends were cut back, 7 bases at V and 9 bases at J, with 13 bases in the middle. The CDR3 spans 12 residues. This CDR3 reads CASNERVGPQHF. The CDR3 DNA sequence: TGTGCCAGCAACGAGAGGGTCGGGCCCCAGCATTTT.

This clonotype was picked up many times. The chain employs TRBV5-1 and TRBJ1-1; perhaps TRBD1 as D (5 bases). V gave up 0 bases and J gave up 5 bases, with 17 bases separating them. Germline CDR1 is SGHRS and CDR2 is YFSETQ. The CDR3 consists of 16 residues. The CDR3 DNA is TGCGCCAGCAGCTTGGCCGTGGCAGGGCTTAAAACTGAAGCTTTCTTT. It specifies CASSLAVAGLKTEAFF.

Remarks on this clonotype: Being one base from a much bigger clone, this may be a read error. The chain recombines TRBV7-8 with TRBJ2-1, with D perhaps TRBD2 (7 bases). This CDR3 region has 16 residues. With 5 bases removed from V and 8 bases from J, the gap between germline ends came to 22 bases. The V gene's germline CDR1 is SGHVS and CDR2 FQNEAQ. The CDR3: CASSTGGPGARDEQFF. DNA for the CDR3: TGTGCCAGCAGCACCGGGGGGCCGGGGGCTAGGGATGAGCAGTTCTTC.

This clonotype was seen only a few times. This chain links TRBV20-1 with TRBJ2-3; the D gene could be TRBD1 or TRBD2 (6 bases each). The V end lost 6 bases, the J end lost 2 bases, and 15 bases lay between the germline ends. This CDR3 is 14 amino acids long. Germline V lookup: CDR1 DFQATT, CDR2 SNEGSKA (reference sequence). The DNA for the CDR3 is TGCAGTGCCCCACGGGGGCCATTCACAGATACGCAGTATTTT. Protein sequence: CSAPRGPFTDTQYF.

This clonotype was counted many times. DNA for the CDR3: TGTGCCAGCAGTTCCCGGAGGGACAGGGGGCACACCGGGGAGCTGTTTTTT. Translating gives CASSSRRDRGHTGELFF. The chain is built from TRBV6-2 or TRBV6-3 and TRBJ2-2; 12 bases align to TRBD1. This CDR3 has 17 amino acids. V lost 4 bases, J lost 3 bases, and 6 bases stayed unmatched. The germline V gene has CDR1 MNHEY and CDR2 SVGEGT.

In regard to this clonotype: This may arise from a read error, as a much more abundant clone is one base away. The V call is TRBV11-1, the J call TRBJ2-2; no reliable D call. This CDR3 has 17 amino acids. The V end lost 5 bases, the J end lost 0 bases, and 16 bases lay between the germline ends. Germline values: CDR1 SGHAT, CDR2 FQDESV (reference sequence). CDR3 residues: CASSTKHELSNTGELFF. In nucleotides, the CDR3 is TGTGCCAGCAGCACCAAGCACGAACTCTCGAACACCGGGGAGCTGTTTTTT.

This clonotype was counted many times. The CDR3 bases are TGTGCCAGCAGCGTAACAGGGGAGGATTCACCCCTCCACTTT. This encodes CASSVTGEDSPLHF. The chain recombines TRBV9 with TRBJ1-6; 7 bases map to TRBD1. V lost 1 base to trimming and J lost 8 bases; unmatched junction nucleotides: 3. Germline CDR1 SGDLS, CDR2 YYNGEE. There are 14 residues in the CDR3.

This clonotype was seen repeatedly, ten times or more. The chain carries TRBV6-5 and TRBJ1-2, with a tentative D call TRBD1 (6 bases). There are 13 residues in the CDR3. Germline V gives CDR1 MNHEY, CDR2 SVGAGI. Between the trimmed V and J ends, which lost 6 bases and 8 bases, there was a span of 16 bases. CDR3 sequence (DNA): TGTGCCAGCAGGGGAACAGGGCTTGGGGGCTACACCTTC. Residues: CASRGTGLGGYTF.

This clonotype was picked up a small number of times. The chain links TRBV6-6 to TRBJ1-1; D possibly corresponds to TRBD1 (5 bases). Per germline, CDR1 MNHNY and CDR2 SVGAGI (reference sequence). The V and J ends lost 5 bases and 1 base respectively, with 11 bases between them. This CDR3 is 14 amino acids long. CDR3 sequence reads: CASSPRQQNTEAFF. The DNA of the CDR3 is TGTGCCAGCAGTCCCCGACAGCAGAACACTGAAGCTTTCTTT.

This clonotype was seen at least ten times. This chain connects TRBV5-1 to TRBJ1-2; D is unresolved. This CDR3 comprises 15 residues. V lost 4 bases and J 4 bases, leaving 17 bases between the germline ends. The germline V gene encodes CDR1 SGHRS and CDR2 YFSETQ. Here the CDR3 reads CASSQPGRQGYGYTF. The CDR3 nucleotides read TGCGCCAGCAGCCAACCGGGTCGGCAAGGCTATGGCTACACCTTC.

Only a few counts were recorded for this clonotype. J is TRBJ2-1 and V is TRBV5-5, with TRBD2 identical over 8 bases. The CDR3 contains 15 residues. Germline lookup yields CDR1 SGHKS and CDR2 YYEKEE (reference sequence). V lost 6 bases and J lost 2; bases outside the gene matches: 7. CDR3 sequence: CASILPGGPYNEQFF. As DNA, the CDR3 is TGTGCCAGCATCCTACCGGGGGGGCCCTACAATGAGCAGTTCTTC.

The rearrangement links TRBV5-1 to TRBJ2-3; TRBD1 is a possible D gene (5 bases). The CDR3 covers 15 residues. V lost 0 bases to trimming and J lost 4 bases, with 12 bases between them. Per germline, CDR1 SGHRS and CDR2 YFSETQ. This CDR3 is CASSLDQARADTQYF. CDR3 bases: TGCGCCAGCAGCTTGGACCAGGCCAGGGCAGATACGCAGTATTTT.

This clonotype was seen repeatedly, ten times or more. V usage is TRBV5-1 and J usage is TRBJ1-1; 8 nucleotides line up with TRBD1. This CDR3 region has 15 residues. V lost 4 bases and J lost 4; bases outside the gene matches: 9. The germline V gene encodes CDR1 SGHRS and CDR2 YFSETQ. The CDR3 sequence is CASSRETGVITEAFF. The CDR3, as DNA: TGCGCCAGCAGCAGAGAGACAGGGGTGATCACTGAAGCTTTCTTT.